This entry lists 8 T cell receptor beta chains sequenced from one sample in a study of lymphopenia after photon versus proton radiotherapy. Data came from immunoSEQ multiplex PCR; TCRdb stores just in-frame clones and leaves some out. The table has about 60,000 clones, about 88% seen once. Sample: peripheral blood, taken from a patient treated with proton-based radiotherapy. The receptors derive from a man aged 55 to 70 with pancreatic cancer.

The chain employs TRBV10-3 and TRBJ2-5, with 9 bases that match TRBD1. The trim removed 0 bases at V and 5 bases at J, leaving 7 bases unmatched. The CDR3 runs 16 residues. Germline-derived CDR1 and CDR2 are ENHRY and SYGVKD. The CDR3 region has the DNA TGTGCCATCAGTGAGTCGACCGGGACAGGGCGGGAGACCCAGTACTTC. This encodes CAISESTGTGRETQYF.

The V call is TRBV14, the J call TRBJ2-1; TRBD2 aligns across 11 bases. This CDR3 region has 17 residues. Per the germline V gene, CDR1 is SGHDN and CDR2 is FVKESK. J gave up 8 bases and V 3 bases, and 12 bases lay outside the gene matches. The CDR3 DNA sequence: TGTGCCAGCAGCCAGCCCAATAGCGGGAGGGCTTTCTATGAGCAGTTCTTC. It specifies CASSQPNSGRAFYEQFF.

V usage is TRBV6-6 and J usage is TRBJ2-1; possibly TRBD2 for D (6 bases). V gave up 5 bases and J gave up 5 bases, with 16 bases separating them. This CDR3 has 15 residues. Germline-derived CDR1 and CDR2 are MNHNY and SVGAGI (reference sequence). The DNA for the CDR3 is TGTGCCAGCAGTCATTCGGGGGTCTCAGACAATGAGCAGTTCTTC. Amino acids: CASSHSGVSDNEQFF.

This sequence joins TRBV28 and TRBJ1-2; D gene unclear. V was pared by 5 bases and J by 8 bases, with 9 bases between. The germline CDR1 and CDR2 sequences are MDHEN and SYDVKM. The CDR3 is 11 residues long. The CDR3 spells CASSTLIGYTF. Written as DNA, the CDR3 is TGTGCCAGCAGTACCCTTATCGGCTACACCTTC.

The CDR3 spells CASSFGQGNTGELFF. In DNA, the CDR3 is TGTGCCAGCAGCTTTGGGCAGGGAAACACCGGGGAGCTGTTTTTT. This rearrangement joins TRBV13 to TRBJ2-2; tentative D call: TRBD1 (5 bases). The CDR3 loop spans 15 amino acids. The ends were cut back, 3 bases at V and 2 bases at J, with 10 bases in the middle. Germline lookup yields CDR1 PRHDT and CDR2 FYEKMQ (reference sequence).

The gene calls are TRBV28 and TRBJ2-3; D is perhaps TRBD1 or TRBD2 (5 bases each). Looked up from germline, CDR1 is MDHEN and CDR2 is SYDVKM. Trimming removed 3 bases from V and 5 bases from J, with 15 bases in between. This CDR3 spans 15 amino acids. CDR3 protein: CASSFLGVGGDTQYF. CDR3 nucleotides: TGTGCCAGCAGTTTTTTAGGGGTTGGAGGAGATACGCAGTATTTT.

This chain links TRBV28 with TRBJ1-5; TRBD1 agrees at 7 bases. The CDR3 contains 15 residues. Per the germline V gene, CDR1 is MDHEN and CDR2 is SYDVKM. V trimming: 1 base; J trimming: 6 bases; junction bases outside the gene matches: 6. The CDR3 coding sequence is TGTGCCAGCAGTTTATCAGGGGGGAGTGGTCAGCCCCAGCATTTT. Residues: CASSLSGGSGQPQHF.

This chain joins TRBV9 and TRBJ2-6, with 9 bases that match TRBD1. V trimming: 7 bases; J trimming: 6 bases; junction bases outside the gene matches: 14. The V gene's germline CDR1 is SGDLS and CDR2 YYNGEE. The CDR3 consists of 17 residues. The DNA for the CDR3 is TGTGCCAGCGGTCACAGGGGGCGGACGTCTTCGGCCAACGTCCTGACTTTC. Translated, it gives CASGHRGRTSSANVLTF.